The sample holds a few counts of the clone carrying this T cell receptor (beta chain). The CDR3 loop spans 16 amino acids. The germline CDR1 and CDR2 sequences are SGHRS and YFSETQ. The V gene end was trimmed by 4 bases and the J gene end by 6 bases; junction bases not matched to a gene: 10. In the PCR, 60 Vbeta and 13 Jbeta primers were used. TCRdb's table, derived via immunoSEQ multiplex PCR, lists solely in-frame clones and lacks some. The profile shows fewer than 90,000 clones, about 80% of them singletons. The data originate from a study of cytomegalovirus exposure and HLA in healthy donors. Study background: Among about 380 genotyped donors, approximately 80% fell in the Caucasian-associated ancestry cluster.

Sequencing input: PBMCs. The receptor was isolated from a female donor in good health and CMV-seronegative. The chain recombines TRBV5-1 with TRBJ2-3; 11 bases are shared with TRBD2. CDR3 in DNA: TGCGCCAGCAGCCTACTACTAGCGGGAGTTCTGGATACGCAGTATTTT. Translating it yields CASSLLLAGVLDTQYF. Drawing the rest from reference TRBV5-1 and TRBJ2-3, the complete variable domain is KAGVTQTPRYLIKTRGQQVTLSCSPISGHRSVSWYQQTPGQGLQFLFEYFSETQRNKGNFPGRFSGRQFSNSRSEMNVSTLELGDSALYLCASSLLLAGVLDTQYFGPGTRLTVL.